A single T cell receptor beta chain is shown here with its context. These data come from a study of shared clonotypes between healthy human individuals. TCRdb's copy holds only in-frame clones and misses some; the assay was immunoSEQ multiplex PCR. The sample includes some 1.4 million clones, 96% seen only once; the top ten take over 1%. Sequences were obtained from naive CD4+ T cells sorted from blood. Subset specified: CD45RA+ positively selected. The clonotype comes from a man aged 25 to 40 in good health.

In nucleotides, the CDR3 is TGTGCCATCAGTGAGTCGGGTAGGGTTCCCCTCCACTTT. It encodes CAISESGRVPLHF. This chain uses TRBV10-3 with TRBJ1-6; the D is unclear. Germline lookup yields CDR1 ENHRY and CDR2 SYGVKD. The CDR3 extends over 13 amino acids. Trimming stripped 0 bases from V and 13 bases from J, with 10 bases between.